This TCR beta chain was recovered during a study of early T cells in non-severe SARS-CoV-2 infection. This clonotype was seen more than once but under ten times. Unique molecular identifiers were attached to individual cDNA molecules. MiXCR, applied by TCRdb to the 5' RACE reads, yields one record per CDR3 protein. The table has approximately 110,000 distinct CDR3 sequences, about 15% seen once. CDR1 SEHNR and CDR2 FQNEAQ come from the germline V gene (reference sequence). The V gene end was trimmed by 1 base and the J gene end by 4 bases; junction bases not matched to a gene: 5. The CDR3 has 16 amino acids.

This clonotype originated in an adult who was a healthcare worker with PCR-confirmed SARS-CoV-2 infection or an uninfected control (not recorded which). This chain joins TRBV7-9 and TRBJ2-2; 8 positions agree with TRBD2. The sequencing sample was made of whole blood. The CDR3 reads CASSLVERGITGELFF. CDR3 bases: TGTGCCAGCAGCTTAGTTGAGCGGGGGATCACCGGGGAGCTGTTTTTT.